This T cell receptor (beta chain) was captured by sequencing in a study of beta chain features in type 1 diabetes. Whole-study context: Cells sorted and examined across all samples totaled approximately 110 million.

Sorted cells reached over 98% purity in every population. In germline, CDR1 is GTSNPN, CDR2 SVGIG (reference sequence). The CDR3 covers 15 residues. With 3 bases removed from V and 0 bases from J, the gap between germline ends came to 12 bases. As every portion of the isolated RNA was reverse transcribed, the sequencing read expressed TCRB transcripts. Repertoires were generated with immunoSEQ multiplex PCR, while TCRdb's copy carries only in-frame clones and drops some. The top ten hold approximately 0.053% of the sample, which has around 250,000 clones, around 68% seen once. Study results and limitations: The influence of HLA type on TCRB rearrangement stayed undetermined.

As concerns this clone: Its antigen is undetermined.

This clonotype was sampled from a man aged 25 to 45 in good health. Input material: naive CD4+ T cells from blood. The gene calls are TRBV30 and TRBJ2-1, with a weak D call TRBD1 (6 bases). CDR3 sequence: CAWSVTGSSYNEQFF. DNA of the CDR3: TGTGCCTGGAGCGTAACAGGGAGCTCCTACAATGAGCAGTTCTTC. The whole variable domain, remainder taken from reference TRBV30 and TRBJ2-1, is SQTIHQWPATLVQPVGSPLSLECTVEGTSNPNLYWYRQAAGRGLQLLFYSVGIGQISSEVPQNLSASRPQDRQFILSSKKLLLSDSGFYLCAWSVTGSSYNEQFFGPGTRLTVL.